These 28 T cell receptor beta chains were sequenced from one sample in a study of blood T cell repertoires in COVID-19. The table came from immunoSEQ multiplex PCR; TCRdb's copy has only in-frame clones and leaves some out. The table lists 300,000 to 400,000 clones, roughly 87% of them singletons. What was sequenced was PBMCs or T cells enriched from blood (not recorded which). Source of these receptors: a woman in her 30s who had recovered from COVID-19.

V gene TRBV9 combines with J gene TRBJ2-3, with 9 bases lining up with TRBD1. Germline CDR1 and CDR2: SGDLS and YYNGEE. The ends lost 0 bases at V and 4 bases at J; junction bases unmatched: 6. The CDR3 is 16 residues long. The CDR3 reads CASSVEPGQGSDTQYF. The CDR3 bases are TGTGCCAGCAGCGTAGAGCCTGGACAGGGGTCAGATACGCAGTATTTT.

This clone has just one count. V is TRBV27 and J is TRBJ2-1; D not certain. V was shortened by 5 bases and J by 0 bases, with 5 bases between the two germline ends. The length of the CDR3 is 13 residues. Germline CDR1 and CDR2: MNHEY and SMNVEV (reference sequence). This chain's CDR3 is CASSISSYNEQFF. CDR3 DNA sequence: TGTGCCAGCAGTATCTCCTCCTACAATGAGCAGTTCTTC.

The chain employs TRBV6-4 and TRBJ1-5, with TRBD1 identical over 10 bases. CDR3 size: 17 residues. CDR1 MRHNA and CDR2 SNTAGT come from the germline V gene. The V segment lost 0 bases and the J segment 6 bases; nucleotides outside the gene matches: 8. The CDR3 region is CASSDSTTGGRSQPQHF. In nucleotides, the CDR3 is TGTGCCAGCAGTGACTCGACGACAGGGGGCAGGAGTCAGCCCCAGCATTTT.

The chain uses TRBV28 and TRBJ1-2; D is ambiguous. This CDR3 has 15 amino acids. V was clipped by 5 bases and J by 4 bases, with 17 bases between them. CDR1 and CDR2 from the germline V gene are MDHEN and SYDVKM. Here the CDR3 DNA reads TGTGCCAGCAGTCTCTCTCCGGGGAACTTCTATGGCTACACCTTC. Protein: CASSLSPGNFYGYTF.

The chain employs TRBV7-2 and TRBJ1-3; TRBD1 is a possible D gene (6 bases). Trimming took 8 bases from V and 2 from J, leaving 10 bases between them. Germline CDR1 and CDR2: SGHTA and FQGNSA. The CDR3 covers 13 residues. The CDR3 loop is CASGTGPGNTIYF. The CDR3 DNA follows: TGTGCCAGCGGCACAGGGCCTGGAAACACCATATATTTT.

The chain has TRBV11-3 and TRBJ2-5; 7 bases are shared with TRBD2. The CDR3 length is 16 residues. Germline-derived CDR1 and CDR2 are SGHNT and YENEEA. The V and J ends lost 5 bases and 5 bases, in that order; junction bases with no gene match: 14. The CDR3 bases are TGTGCCAGCAGCCTTGGACTAAGCGGGGTGGAGGAGACCCAGTACTTC. The encoded protein is CASSLGLSGVEETQYF.

The sample holds one count of this clone. The chain is built from TRBV6-5 and TRBJ2-1; the match to TRBD2 covers 7 bases. The CDR3 is made up of 15 amino acids. The junction had 6 bases not matched to a gene; V was cut back by 0 bases and J by 7 bases. CDR1 is MNHEY, CDR2 SVGAGI, per germline. The CDR3 loop is CASSYSRTSWNEQFF. The CDR3 DNA reads TGTGCCAGCAGTTACTCCAGGACTAGTTGGAATGAGCAGTTCTTC.

V usage is TRBV28 and J usage is TRBJ1-2, with 8 bases identical to TRBD1. The CDR3 length is 15 residues. CDR1 is MDHEN and CDR2 is SYDVKM in the germline V gene. The trim removed 2 bases at V and 4 bases at J, leaving 6 bases unmatched. The CDR3 DNA reads TGTGCCAGCAGTTTAATTCAGGACAGGGCCTATGGCTACACCTTC. This sequence encodes CASSLIQDRAYGYTF.

This clone has just a few counts. The V call is TRBV28, the J call TRBJ2-6, with D uncertain. The CDR3 sequence is 16 residues long. V lost 1 base, J lost 0 bases, and 7 bases lay in between. Germline values: CDR1 MDHEN, CDR2 SYDVKM. The CDR3 spells CASSLSRSSGANVLTF. The CDR3 DNA is TGTGCCAGCAGTTTATCGCGGAGCTCTGGGGCCAACGTCCTGACTTTC.

This clone showed up just once. V gene TRBV28 combines with J gene TRBJ1-4; D perhaps matches TRBD1 (6 bases). V shed 1 base and J shed 7 bases, with 22 bases lying between them. The CDR3 totals 18 residues. Germline CDR1 reads MDHEN; CDR2 reads SYDVKM. CDR3: CASSLFRQVQTLSEKLFF. Here the CDR3 DNA reads TGTGCCAGCAGTTTATTTCGACAGGTACAAACTCTCAGTGAAAAACTGTTTTTT.

The CDR3 DNA reads as TGCGCCACCCAGGGCTCCCCGAGGGCGATCGCGGGGGCCGGGGAGCTGTTTTTT. Translated, it gives CATQGSPRAIAGAGELFF. This chain joins TRBV4-1 and TRBJ2-2; TRBD2 matches at 7 bases. Germline CDR1 and CDR2: MGHRA and YSYEKL. The CDR3 is 18 amino acids. The junction had 23 bases not matched to a gene; V was cut back by 10 bases and J by 6 bases.

The rearrangement joins TRBV6-5 to TRBJ2-5; TRBD1 aligns across 9 bases. Germline CDR1 and CDR2: MNHEY and SVGAGI. The CDR3 has 15 residues. V lost 5 bases and J lost 4; bases outside the gene matches: 8. The CDR3 spells CASSPRTGELETQYF. The CDR3 DNA reads as TGTGCCAGCAGTCCAAGGACAGGGGAGTTAGAGACCCAGTACTTC.

V usage is TRBV5-5 and J usage is TRBJ1-2; perhaps TRBD1 as D (5 bases). CDR1 is SGHKS and CDR2 is YYEKEE in the germline V gene (reference sequence). Deletions cut 0 bases from V and 4 bases from J, with 16 bases between. This CDR3 is 16 amino acids long. CDR3 nucleotides: TGTGCCAGCAGCTTGGGGGTCGGCGGGACGGGCTATGGCTACACCTTC. Its protein is CASSLGVGGTGYGYTF.

This sequence joins TRBV6-5 and TRBJ1-3, with 9 bases lining up with TRBD1. J gave up 4 bases and V 0 bases, and 4 bases lay outside the gene matches. In germline, CDR1 is MNHEY, CDR2 SVGAGI. The CDR3 contains 16 residues. The CDR3 spells CASSYSIGTGGNTIYF. The DNA of the CDR3 is TGTGCCAGCAGTTACTCGATTGGGACAGGGGGAAACACCATATATTTT.

About this clone: This sample includes further DNA sequences coding for the same CDR3. The chain joins TRBV27 to TRBJ1-2; tentative D call: TRBD1 (6 bases). Germline-derived CDR1 and CDR2 are MNHEY and SMNVEV (reference sequence). The CDR3 is made up of 13 amino acids. V dropped 3 bases and J dropped 7 bases, with 12 bases sitting between them. The CDR3 reads CASSLGGRGGYTF. In DNA, the CDR3 is TGTGCCAGCAGTTTGGGGGGGCGTGGTGGCTACACCTTC.

The sample holds a few counts of this clone. J is TRBJ1-4 and V is TRBV7-2; D is possibly TRBD1 (6 bases). Trimming left V 5 bases short and J 15 bases short, with 19 bases between. This CDR3 has 13 amino acids. From germline, CDR1 is SGHTA and CDR2 FQGNSA. CDR3 coding DNA: TGTGCCAGCAGCCTAGGCCGTGGGCAGGGGATGTTTTTT. Amino acid sequence: CASSLGRGQGMFF.

The gene calls are TRBV9 and TRBJ1-6, with TRBD1 identical over 9 bases. Germline values: CDR1 SGDLS, CDR2 YYNGEE. V lost 3 bases to trimming and J lost 9 bases; unmatched junction nucleotides: 4. This CDR3 is built from 14 residues. CDR3 coding DNA: TGTGCCAGCAGCGCGGGACAGGGTGCTTCACCCCTCCACTTT. Residues: CASSAGQGASPLHF.

This clone was detected only once. J is TRBJ2-5 and V is TRBV19; a weak D match, TRBD1 (5 bases). Between the trimmed V and J ends, which lost 2 bases and 2 bases, there was a span of 9 bases. The V gene's germline CDR1 is LNHDA and CDR2 SQIVND (reference sequence). The CDR3 loop spans 14 amino acids. CDR3 DNA: TGTGCCAGTAGTATACTCCCAGGGCAAGAGACCCAGTACTTC. It encodes CASSILPGQETQYF.

This clone came up many times. The chain joins TRBV5-4 to TRBJ2-1; D may be TRBD2 (6 bases). Looked up from germline, CDR1 is SGHNT and CDR2 is YYREEE (reference sequence). The CDR3 totals 15 residues. The ends were cut back, 0 bases at V and 4 bases at J, with 11 bases in the middle. The CDR3 reads CASSLEQAGYNEQFF. CDR3 bases: TGTGCCAGCAGCTTGGAACAGGCGGGATACAATGAGCAGTTCTTC.

This clone was counted once. The V gene is TRBV5-1, the J gene TRBJ2-2; weak D call: TRBD2 (7 bases). V lost 1 base and J 7 bases, leaving 14 bases between the germline ends. This CDR3 region has 15 residues. Germline V gives CDR1 SGHRS, CDR2 YFSETQ. The CDR3 DNA reads TGCGCCAGCAGCTTGCCCGGGGGGCAAATCGGGGAGCTGTTTTTT. This encodes CASSLPGGQIGELFF.

DNA of the CDR3: TGTGCCAGCAGCTTAGCTTCGCAGGGGTCGAACGAGCAGTACTTC. Amino acids: CASSLASQGSNEQYF. J is TRBJ2-7 and V is TRBV7-9, with D tentatively TRBD1 (6 bases). From germline, CDR1 is SEHNR and CDR2 FQNEAQ (reference sequence). This CDR3 has 15 residues. The V and J ends lost 0 bases and 5 bases respectively, with 14 bases between them.

This clone was detected only a few times. The V gene is TRBV11-2, the J gene TRBJ2-7, with TRBD1 matching 9 bases. Looked up from germline, CDR1 is SGHAT and CDR2 is FQNNGV. This CDR3 is 18 amino acids long. V was pared by 5 bases and J by 2 bases, with 16 bases of the junction left unmatched. CDR3 amino acids: CASSPIRGTGRGTYEQYF. CDR3 coding DNA: TGTGCCAGCAGCCCGATTCGGGGGACAGGGAGGGGGACCTACGAGCAGTACTTC.

The genes are TRBV28 and TRBJ2-7; TRBD1 matches 9 bases. The CDR3 is 15 amino acids. The V gene end was trimmed by 6 bases and the J gene end by 0 bases; junction bases not matched to a gene: 6. From germline, CDR1 is MDHEN and CDR2 SYDVKM. CDR3 DNA sequence: TGTGCCAGCAGGCGACAGGGGGGGAGCTCCTACGAGCAGTACTTC. Translation: CASRRQGGSSYEQYF.

The gene calls are TRBV5-6 and TRBJ2-7; 8 bases match TRBD1. Trimming at V came to 2 bases and at J to 2 bases, leaving 3 bases not matched to a gene. The CDR3 runs 14 residues. CDR1 and CDR2 (germline): SGHDT, YYEEEE. For the CDR3, the DNA is TGTGCCAGCAGCTTCGGGACAGGAGCCTACGAGCAGTACTTC. Translation: CASSFGTGAYEQYF.

V is TRBV30 and J is TRBJ1-6, with D unresolved. Germline CDR1 GTSNPN, CDR2 SVGIG (reference sequence). This CDR3 has 13 residues. Trimming stripped 6 bases from V and 8 bases from J, with 14 bases between. The CDR3 bases are TGTGCCTGTTCGACGGCTAGAGATTCACCCCTCCACTTT. Protein sequence: CACSTARDSPLHF.

The chain employs TRBV19 and TRBJ1-1; D is ambiguous. This CDR3 is built from 12 residues. V shed 7 bases and J shed 0 bases, with 6 bases lying between them. Germline CDR1 LNHDA, CDR2 SQIVND (reference sequence). CDR3 residues: CASMAVNTEAFF. In DNA form, the CDR3 reads TGTGCCAGTATGGCGGTGAACACTGAAGCTTTCTTT.

This clone was found a few times. The chain uses TRBV6-6 and TRBJ1-1, with D perhaps matching TRBD1 (5 bases). Trimming removed 7 bases from V and 6 bases from J, with 18 bases in between. Germline V lookup: CDR1 MNHNY, CDR2 SVGAGI (reference sequence). The CDR3 runs to 14 residues. Written as DNA, the CDR3 is TGTGCCAGCACCACCGGCGGGGGAAGGGCTGAAGCTTTCTTT. Translation gives CASTTGGGRAEAFF.

V and J are TRBV11-1 and TRBJ1-2; 7 bases agree with TRBD1. This CDR3 has 15 amino acids. Germline CDR1 and CDR2: SGHAT and FQDESV (reference sequence). V shed 4 bases, J shed 0 bases, and the junction held 5 bases outside the gene matches. The CDR3 is CASSSGQLSNYGYTF. The DNA for the CDR3 is TGTGCCAGCAGCTCGGGACAGCTCTCTAACTATGGCTACACCTTC.